Listed below are T cell receptor beta chains from one sample, sequenced in a study of T cells in localized non-small cell lung cancer. The assay was immunoSEQ multiplex PCR, and TCRdb's table has in-frame clones only and misses some. The sample holds about 24,000 clones, about 80% seen once. The sample here was PBMCs, taken before any cancer treatment. The receptors derive from a man aged 40 to 70 with stage II lung adenocarcinoma. Both conserved end residues are part of each CDR3. A D gene is named only where the DNA matches it firmly. The size field is filled for only some rows; it gives once, few, many or a size class.

V	J	size	D	DNA	CDR3
TRBV11-2	TRBJ2-3	-	TRBD1	TGTGCCAGCAGCTCCCAGGGGGCTCAGGGTAATACGCAGTATTTT	CASSSQGAQGNTQYF
TRBV5-1	TRBJ2-1	-	-	TGCGCCAGCAGCTTGCACAGGGAAAATGAGCAGTTCTTC	CASSLHRENEQFF
TRBV12-5	TRBJ2-7	-	-	TGTGCTAGTGGTTTCGCGGAAGGGGGAAGCAGCTCCTACGAGCAGTACTTC	CASGFAEGGSSSYEQYF
TRBV6-5	TRBJ1-5	-	-	TGTGCCAGCAGTTCTTCTGGGCAGAGAGGTCAGCCCCAGCATTTT	CASSSSGQRGQPQHF
TRBV29-1	TRBJ1-2	-	TRBD1	TGCAGCGTCCGACAGGGTTCCCCCCCAGGCTTC	CSVRQGSPPGF
TRBV12-5	TRBJ2-2	few	-	TGTGCTAGTGGTACCGGGACAATCGGGGAGCTGTTTTTT	CASGTGTIGELFF
TRBV5-1	TRBJ2-1	-	TRBD1	TGCGCCAGCGCACCCCAAGGGGGCAGCCATGAGCAGTTCTTC	CASAPQGGSHEQFF
TRBV10-2	TRBJ2-1	-	-	TGCGCCAGCAGTGACCCCGGCGTCAATGAGCAGTTCTTC	CASSDPGVNEQFF
TRBV6-5	TRBJ1-1	-	-	TGTGCCAGCAGTTACTTTCAAGAAGCTTTCTTT	CASSYFQEAFF
TRBV19	TRBJ2-2	-	-	TGTGCCAGTATAAGGGACGGCGTAAGGGGCGCCGGGGAGCTGTTTTTT	CASIRDGVRGAGELFF
TRBV4-1	TRBJ1-5	few	-	TGCGCCAGCAGCCCAACATATGACTCAAACTTCAATCAGCCCCAGCATTTT	CASSPTYDSNFNQPQHF
TRBV6-1	TRBJ1-2	-	-	TGTGCCAGCAGCGCGGGCGGGACAATTGGCTATGGCTACACCTTC	CASSAGGTIGYGYTF
TRBV2	TRBJ2-1	once	-	TGTGCCAGCAGCGAACCCAGGGGGAACCGGGGGAATGAGCAGTTCTTC	CASSEPRGNRGNEQFF
TRBV5-1	TRBJ1-1	-	-	TGCGCCAGCAGCTTCGAAGGGTTTACCATGAACACTGAAGCTTTCTTT	CASSFEGFTMNTEAFF